These 4 T cell receptor beta chains originate from one sample sequenced in a study of blood T cell repertoires in COVID-19. Method: immunoSEQ multiplex PCR; TCRdb's copy keeps in-frame clones and lacks some. The data hold 77,000 or so clones, with approximately 90% observed a single time. Source material: peripheral blood. The receptors come from a man over 45 with active COVID-19.

V gene TRBV10-3 combines with J gene TRBJ2-7; 9 nucleotides agree with TRBD1. The CDR3 totals 16 residues. The V segment lost 4 bases and the J segment 1 base; nucleotides outside the gene matches: 8. Per germline, CDR1 ENHRY and CDR2 SYGVKD. CDR3 protein: CAISGGTGTGSYEQYF. DNA of the CDR3: TGTGCCATCAGTGGGGGGACCGGGACAGGGTCCTACGAGCAGTACTTC.

V usage is TRBV21-1 and J usage is TRBJ1-6. TRBV21-1 is a pseudogene locus. The CDR3 runs to 17 residues. This chain's CDR3 is CASSLKGGEDYNSPLHF. Here the CDR3 DNA reads TGTGCCAGCAGCTTAAAAGGAGGAGAGGACTATAATTCACCCCTCCACTTT.

The rearrangement links TRBV21-1 to TRBJ1-2; the D call TRBD1 from the table was never checked on the DNA. TRBV21-1 is a pseudogene. CDR3 size: 16 residues. The CDR3 coding sequence is TGTGCCAGCAGCAAAGGGAAAGGGCAGGGCTCCTATGGCTACACCTTC. This gives the protein CASSKGKGQGSYGYTF.

The V and J genes are TRBV28 and TRBJ2-7, with a possible D match to TRBD2 (7 bases). This CDR3 is 14 amino acids long. Trimming left V 4 bases short and J 2 bases short, with 12 bases between. Germline V gene sequence: CDR1 MDHEN, CDR2 SYDVKM. CDR3 sequence (DNA): TGTGCCAGCAGTTCTCCGGGGGGCACCTACGAGCAGTACTTC. Protein: CASSSPGGTYEQYF. Filled out from reference TRBV28 and TRBJ2-7, the complete variable domain reads DVKVTQSSRYLVKRTGEKVFLECVQDMDHENMFWYRQDPGLGLRLIYFSYDVKMKEKGDIPEGYSVSREKKERFSLILESASTNQTSMYLCASSSPGGTYEQYFGPGTRLTVT.